This TCR beta chain stems from a study of cytomegalovirus exposure and HLA in healthy donors. At the level of the study: There were under 130 million unique TCR beta sequences, drawn from roughly 200 million T cells, in an earlier analysis.

There are 14 residues in the CDR3. CDR1 and CDR2 (germline): LNHDA, SQIVND (reference sequence). The V end lost 5 bases, the J end lost 9 bases, and 19 bases lay between the germline ends. The PCR was carried out with 60 Vbeta primers and 13 Jbeta primers. Sequenced by immunoSEQ multiplex PCR; TCRdb stores in-frame clones only, minus some. Of roughly 88,000 clones listed, 70% to 85% were seen once; the top ten hold under 7%. Healthy people donating bone marrow made up the donors. Study-wide results and limits: Altogether, 150 to 200 TCR beta chains were recorded as cytomegalovirus-associated. Reports described diagnosis of cytomegalovirus status by the classifier as highly specific and sensitive.

Turning to this clone: Its antigen is unidentified.

The sample comprised PBMCs. The TCR was taken from a young man in good health and CMV-seropositive. This chain links TRBV19 with TRBJ1-2; a weak D match, TRBD1 (6 bases). This chain's CDR3 is CASSPRQVGESYTF. In DNA form, the CDR3 reads TGTGCCAGTAGTCCGCGACAGGTCGGGGAGAGCTACACCTTC.